This T cell receptor beta chain was retrieved from a study of blood T cell repertoires in COVID-19. Study background: Sample material is recorded as cDNA or gDNA derived from T cells, B-cell-depleted T cells, or PBMCs.

The repertoire was sequenced with immunoSEQ multiplex PCR; TCRdb's copy has only in-frame clones and lacks some. The sample lists about 55,000 clones, 87% occurring once. The V end lost 4 bases, the J end lost 1 base, and 17 bases lay between the germline ends. Looked up from germline, CDR1 is SNHLY and CDR2 is FYNNEI. CDR3 length: 17 amino acids. The V call is TRBV2, the J call TRBJ1-5; D is perhaps TRBD1 (5 bases). Sequences were obtained from peripheral blood. The sequence came from a middle-aged man with COVID-19, enrolled during active disease. The CDR3 region is CASSVGSGGGSNQPQHF. CDR3 DNA: TGTGCCAGCAGTGTTGGAAGCGGGGGTGGGAGCAATCAGCCCCAGCATTTT.